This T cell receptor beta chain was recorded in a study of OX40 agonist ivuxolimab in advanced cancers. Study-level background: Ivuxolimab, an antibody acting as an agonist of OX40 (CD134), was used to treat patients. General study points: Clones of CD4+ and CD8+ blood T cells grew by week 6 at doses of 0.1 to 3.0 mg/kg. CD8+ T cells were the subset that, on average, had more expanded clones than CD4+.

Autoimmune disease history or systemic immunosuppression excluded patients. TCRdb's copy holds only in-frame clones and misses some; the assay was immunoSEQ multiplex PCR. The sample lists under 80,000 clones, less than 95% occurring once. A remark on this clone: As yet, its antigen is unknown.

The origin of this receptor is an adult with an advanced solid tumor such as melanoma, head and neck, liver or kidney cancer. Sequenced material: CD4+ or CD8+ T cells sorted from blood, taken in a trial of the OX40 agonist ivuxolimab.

CDR3 residues: CASSLGTGGGTGELFF. The CDR3 DNA follows: TGCGCCAGCAGCTTGGGAACCGGAGGTGGGACCGGGGAGCTGTTTTTT. The V call is TRBV5-1, the J call TRBJ2-2; D perhaps matches TRBD2 (5 bases). Germline CDR1 SGHRS, CDR2 YFSETQ. This CDR3 has 16 residues. The V gene lost 0 bases and the J gene lost 5 bases, with 14 bases spanning the gap.